The 2 T cell receptor beta chains below come from one sample, sequenced in a study of regulatory T cells in long-lasting Graves disease. Arm-PCR of CDR3 regions and iRepertoire HTBI primers were used to build TCR beta libraries. One entry per CDR3 protein, called by TCRdb with MiXCR from the multiplex PCR reads. This sample yields about 470,000 distinct CDR3 sequences, of which around 21% are seen a single time; under 9% belongs to the top ten. This sample's time point: persistent/refractory GD, antithyroid drugs over 5 years with positive TRAb. The TCR library was made from RNA that had been extracted from PBMCs in TRIzol. The source was peripheral blood mononuclear cells (PBMCs), collected when the disease was refractory, from a patient treated with antithyroid drugs. Receptor source: a female donor with Graves disease.

This clonotype was seen repeatedly, ten times or more. The V and J genes are TRBV29-1 and TRBJ1-2; the D is unclear. V lost 3 bases and J 2 bases, leaving 10 bases between the germline ends. CDR1 is SQVTM, CDR2 ANQGSEA, per germline. This CDR3 region has 13 residues. CDR3 region: CSVESGENYGYTF. CDR3 sequence (DNA): TGCAGCGTTGAGTCCGGGGAGAACTATGGCTACACCTTC. Together with reference TRBV29-1 and TRBJ1-2, the CDR3 gives the full variable domain: SAVISQKPSRDICQRGTSLTIQCQVDSQVTMMFWYRQQPGQSLTLIATANQGSEATYESGFVIDKFPISRPNLTFSTLTVSNMSPEDSSIYLCSVESGENYGYTFGSGTRLTVV.

The J gene is TRBJ2-7, the V gene TRBV29-1, with D unclear. V lost 1 base to trimming and J lost 2 bases, with 6 bases between them. Germline CDR1 SQVTM, CDR2 ANQGSEA. The CDR3 sequence is 12 residues long. The CDR3 DNA follows: TGCAGCGTTGAAGGGGCAGCCTACGAGCAGTACTTC. This codes for CSVEGAAYEQYF.